The 31 T cell receptor beta chains below were found in one sample sequenced in a study of Ad26.COV2.S vaccination and SARS-CoV-2 variants. Method: immunoSEQ multiplex PCR; TCRdb's copy keeps in-frame clones and lacks some. The table shows fewer than 500,000 clones, with 80% to 95% occurring only once. Treatment here: 15 to 20 received Ad26.COV2.S at low or high dose, single or two shots; about 5 received placebo; per-sample allocation not given. Specimen acquisition occurred on day 63 following the initial vaccine or placebo injection. The source material was peripheral blood, sampled in a trial of Ad26.COV2.S vaccine versus placebo. All receptors come from a person aged 18-65 years who received the Ad26.COV2.S COVID-19 vaccine or a placebo.

The rearrangement uses TRBV6-2 or TRBV6-3 and TRBJ1-1; D call uncertain. CDR3 length equals 15 residues. Trimming took 0 bases from V and 5 from J, leaving 13 bases between them. Germline V gives CDR1 MNHEY, CDR2 SVGEGT. In nucleotides, the CDR3 is TGTGCCAGCAGTTACTCATCGGGGTTTCGAACTGAAGCTTTCTTT. Its protein is CASSYSSGFRTEAFF.

The V gene is TRBV7-8, the J gene TRBJ2-7, with no clear D. The V and J ends lost 5 bases and 6 bases respectively, with 8 bases between them. The germline CDR1 and CDR2 sequences are SGHVS and FQNEAQ. The CDR3 has 11 residues. The CDR3 loop reads CASSPFGEQYF. The CDR3 nucleotides read TGTGCCAGCAGCCCTTTCGGCGAGCAGTACTTC.

This sequence joins TRBV19 and TRBJ2-3; D perhaps matches TRBD2 (6 bases). CDR1 is LNHDA and CDR2 is SQIVND in the germline V gene (reference sequence). The germline V and J ends were trimmed by 5 bases and 2 bases, with 17 bases remaining between them. This CDR3 comprises 16 residues. The CDR3 here is CASSPGRGSFTDTQYF. In nucleotides, the CDR3 is TGTGCCAGTAGTCCCGGGCGGGGCTCCTTCACAGATACGCAGTATTTT.

The chain carries TRBV19 and TRBJ1-5; possible D gene TRBD1, 6 bases. Germline assignment: CDR1 LNHDA and CDR2 SQIVND (reference sequence). The CDR3 is 15 residues long. Trimming pared 9 bases from V and 1 base from J, leaving 16 bases between. CDR3 amino acids: CASSTRDISNQPQHF. The CDR3 region has the DNA TGTGCCAGCTCAACCCGGGACATCAGCAATCAGCCCCAGCATTTT.

The chain links TRBV21-1 to TRBJ2-7; no DNA check was done on the table's D call, TRBD1. TRBV21-1 corresponds to a pseudogene. The CDR3 consists of 16 residues. The CDR3 region is CASSIHRGRASYEQYF. CDR3 nucleotide sequence: TGTGCCAGCAGCATACACAGGGGGCGGGCGAGCTACGAGCAGTACTTC.

V is TRBV7-6 and J is TRBJ2-3, with a tentative D call TRBD2 (6 bases). V was shortened by 3 bases and J by 2 bases, with 21 bases between the two germline ends. The CDR3 loop spans 18 amino acids. In germline, CDR1 is SGHVS, CDR2 FNYEAQ. CDR3 protein: CASSLGLGAGRYTDTQYF. CDR3 coding DNA: TGTGCCAGCAGCTTGGGTTTAGGAGCGGGTCGATACACAGATACGCAGTATTTT.

This chain links TRBV27 with TRBJ1-5; TRBD1 might be the D (5 bases). The CDR3 covers 15 residues. CDR1 and CDR2 (germline): MNHEY, SMNVEV (reference sequence). V was cut by 2 bases and J by 2 bases, with 10 bases left in between. The CDR3 protein is CASSLAGVGNQPQHF. The CDR3 bases are TGTGCCAGCAGTTTAGCGGGGGTAGGCAATCAGCCCCAGCATTTT.

The CDR3 sequence: CASSPRGIGTDTQYF. DNA of the CDR3: TGTGCCAGCTCACCTAGGGGGATAGGCACAGATACGCAGTATTTT. This chain links TRBV18 with TRBJ2-3; maybe TRBD1 (6 bases). The CDR3 runs 15 residues. The ends were cut back, 3 bases at V and 1 base at J, with 11 bases in the middle. CDR1 and CDR2 (germline): KGHSH, LQKENI.

The genes are TRBV3-1 (or the pseudogene TRBV3-2) and TRBJ2-7; 8 bases agree with TRBD2. The CDR3 spans 17 residues. J lost 0 bases, V lost 4 bases, and 11 bases had no gene match. Germline V gene data show CDR1 as LGHDT and CDR2 as YNNKEL (reference sequence). CDR3 sequence (DNA): TGTGCCAGCAGCCTAAGCCCTAGCGGGCGACGCTCCTACGAGCAGTACTTC. Encoded protein: CASSLSPSGRRSYEQYF.

This rearrangement joins TRBV5-8 to TRBJ2-7, with a tentative D call TRBD1 (5 bases). The CDR3 has 16 amino acids. Germline assignment: CDR1 SGHTS and CDR2 YDEGEE. Trimming removed 0 bases from V and 3 bases from J, with 16 bases in between. CDR3 protein: CASSLDWGVIGYEQYF. CDR3 DNA: TGTGCCAGCAGCTTGGATTGGGGCGTTATTGGCTACGAGCAGTACTTC.

This chain's CDR3 is CASLSLNQPQHF. In DNA, the CDR3 is TGTGCCAGCCTCAGCCTCAATCAGCCCCAGCATTTT. This chain connects TRBV28 to TRBJ1-5; D not resolved. This CDR3 is built from 12 residues. Germline V gene sequence: CDR1 MDHEN, CDR2 SYDVKM. V lost 8 bases, J lost 3 bases, and 8 bases lay in between. The whole variable domain, filled in from reference TRBV28 and TRBJ1-5, reads DVKVTQSSRYLVKRTGEKVFLECVQDMDHENMFWYRQDPGLGLRLIYFSYDVKMKEKGDIPEGYSVSREKKERFSLILESASTNQTSMYLCASLSLNQPQHFGDGTRLSIL.

The rearrangement joins TRBV28 to TRBJ1-2; D is perhaps TRBD1 (5 bases). The V gene lost 6 bases and the J gene lost 5 bases, with 16 bases spanning the gap. Germline CDR1 MDHEN, CDR2 SYDVKM. The length of the CDR3 is 14 residues. The CDR3 is CASRPTGTRYGYTF. CDR3 DNA: TGTGCCAGCAGGCCCACCGGGACGAGATATGGCTACACCTTC.

This chain connects TRBV6-1 to TRBJ2-6; no definite D call. V was pared by 7 bases and J by 1 base, with 14 bases between. The CDR3 loop spans 16 amino acids. CDR1 is MNHNS and CDR2 is SASEGT in the germline V gene. Here the CDR3 DNA reads TGTGCCAGCAATGAGGTGTTTCTATCTGGGGCCAACGTCCTGACTTTC. Translation: CASNEVFLSGANVLTF.

The chain combines TRBV28 with TRBJ1-4; D unresolved. Trimming left V 7 bases short and J 8 bases short, with 17 bases between. CDR1 MDHEN and CDR2 SYDVKM come from the germline V gene. This CDR3 is 14 amino acids long. Here the CDR3 reads CASNPGPSDEKLFF. CDR3 sequence (DNA): TGTGCCAGCAACCCCGGACCGAGTGACGAAAAACTGTTTTTT. The full variable domain, in which reference TRBV28 and TRBJ1-4 provide the parts outside the CDR3, is DVKVTQSSRYLVKRTGEKVFLECVQDMDHENMFWYRQDPGLGLRLIYFSYDVKMKEKGDIPEGYSVSREKKERFSLILESASTNQTSMYLCASNPGPSDEKLFFGSGTQLSVL.

The V gene is TRBV5-1, the J gene TRBJ2-2; a weak D match, TRBD1 (6 bases). The CDR3 covers 15 residues. Trimming removed 4 bases from V and 1 base from J, with 11 bases in between. Looked up from germline, CDR1 is SGHRS and CDR2 is YFSETQ. Here the CDR3 reads CASSAPDRNTGELFF. CDR3 in DNA: TGCGCCAGCAGCGCCCCGGACAGGAACACCGGGGAGCTGTTTTTT.

This chain uses TRBV5-5 with TRBJ1-1; 7 nucleotides match TRBD1. This CDR3 comprises 15 residues. The ends lost 4 bases at V and 0 bases at J; junction bases unmatched: 6. Germline values: CDR1 SGHKS, CDR2 YYEKEE (reference sequence). CDR3 bases: TGTGCCAGCAGCGAAGACAGGGTTATGAACACTGAAGCTTTCTTT. This gives the protein CASSEDRVMNTEAFF.

The genes are TRBV28 and TRBJ2-3; 11 positions agree with TRBD2. Trimming removed 4 bases from V and 1 base from J; junction bases left unmatched: 4. The CDR3 is made up of 16 amino acids. CDR1 and CDR2 (germline): MDHEN, SYDVKM. CDR3 DNA sequence: TGTGCCAGCAGTTCCCCGACTAGCGGGGGCACAGATACGCAGTATTTT. This encodes CASSSPTSGGTDTQYF.

This rearrangement joins TRBV4-1 to TRBJ2-3; 12 bases match TRBD2. The CDR3 loop spans 15 amino acids. Germline CDR1 reads MGHRA; CDR2 reads YSYEKL. Trimming at V came to 10 bases and at J to 4 bases, leaving 9 bases not matched to a gene. As DNA, the CDR3 is TGCGCCACCGCCGCCCTAGCGGGAGGGGCAGATACGCAGTATTTT. It yields the protein CATAALAGGADTQYF.

The V and J genes are TRBV27 and TRBJ2-1; weak D call: TRBD2 (5 bases). The germline V gene has CDR1 MNHEY and CDR2 SMNVEV (reference sequence). V gave up 2 bases and J gave up 5 bases, with 10 bases separating them. The CDR3 loop spans 14 amino acids. This chain's CDR3 is CASSLGRAHNEQFF. CDR3 nucleotide sequence: TGTGCCAGCAGTTTAGGGCGGGCGCACAATGAGCAGTTCTTC.

The chain is built from TRBV18 and TRBJ2-1, with unresolved D. V shed 4 bases and J shed 0 bases, with 10 bases lying between them. Germline-derived CDR1 and CDR2 are KGHSH and LQKENI. This CDR3 is built from 15 residues. The DNA of the CDR3 is TGTGCCAGCTCACAATCGGCTAACTCCTACAATGAGCAGTTCTTC. It specifies CASSQSANSYNEQFF.

This sequence joins TRBV2 and TRBJ2-7; 7 bases line up with TRBD1. Germline V gene sequence: CDR1 SNHLY, CDR2 FYNNEI. The CDR3 covers 14 residues. The V and J ends lost 1 base and 5 bases, in that order; junction bases with no gene match: 5. Here the CDR3 reads CASSEEQGPDEQYF. Written as DNA, the CDR3 is TGTGCCAGCAGTGAAGAACAGGGGCCAGACGAGCAGTACTTC.

This clone came up a few times. The rearrangement uses TRBV27 and TRBJ2-7; tentatively, D is TRBD1 (6 bases). This CDR3 contains 15 residues. Germline CDR1 is MNHEY and CDR2 is SMNVEV (reference sequence). Trimming pared 5 bases from V and 0 bases from J, leaving 14 bases between. As DNA, the CDR3 is TGTGCCAGCAGTGGGGGCCCAGCCGCCTCCTACGAGCAGTACTTC. Translation: CASSGGPAASYEQYF.

The rearrangement links TRBV6-2 or TRBV6-3 to TRBJ2-3; no definite D call. V dropped 2 bases and J dropped 4 bases, with 7 bases sitting between them. The germline gives CDR1 MNHEY, CDR2 SVGEGT. The CDR3 length is 13 residues. As DNA, the CDR3 is TGTGCCAGCAGTTACGGTTCGGCAGATACGCAGTATTTT. This translates into CASSYGSADTQYF.

The rearrangement uses TRBV19 and TRBJ1-5; 7 nucleotides match TRBD1. Unmatched junction bases numbered 6, after V lost 7 bases and J lost 0 bases. CDR1 is LNHDA, CDR2 SQIVND, per germline (reference sequence). The CDR3 extends over 15 amino acids. CDR3 DNA sequence: TGTGCCAGTAAGGGGGCAGTCAATAGCAATCAGCCCCAGCATTTT. It is translated as CASKGAVNSNQPQHF.

The genes are TRBV27 and TRBJ2-7; the D call may be TRBD1 or TRBD2 (5 bases each). V gave up 6 bases and J gave up 5 bases, with 29 bases separating them. The CDR3 covers 18 residues. The germline V gene encodes CDR1 MNHEY and CDR2 SMNVEV (reference sequence). CDR3 amino acids: CASRPVAGHERLVDEQYF. The CDR3 DNA reads TGTGCCAGCAGGCCGGTGGCAGGACACGAGCGGTTAGTCGACGAGCAGTACTTC.

DNA of the CDR3: TGCGCCAGCAGCTTGGCCGTGGGACCATCAGGGGCCTACGAGCAGTACTTC. Its translation is CASSLAVGPSGAYEQYF. The gene calls are TRBV5-1 and TRBJ2-7, with a tentative D call TRBD1 (6 bases). Germline CDR1 reads SGHRS; CDR2 reads YFSETQ. The ends were cut back, 0 bases at V and 2 bases at J, with 18 bases in the middle. There are 17 residues in the CDR3. The entire variable domain, with the rest obtained from reference TRBV5-1 and TRBJ2-7, is as follows: KAGVTQTPRYLIKTRGQQVTLSCSPISGHRSVSWYQQTPGQGLQFLFEYFSETQRNKGNFPGRFSGRQFSNSRSEMNVSTLELGDSALYLCASSLAVGPSGAYEQYFGPGTRLTVT.

The chain links TRBV24-1 to TRBJ2-5, with TRBD2 as a possible D gene (5 bases). V lost 3 bases to trimming and J lost 5 bases, with 15 bases between them. CDR1 KGHDR and CDR2 SFDVKD come from the germline V gene. CDR3 length: 15 residues. CDR3 DNA: TGTGCCACCAGTGATAGTCGGGGTTACCTGGAGACCCAGTACTTC. It encodes CATSDSRGYLETQYF.

Remarks on this clone: This CDR3 is also generated by other DNA sequences in the sample. This chain uses TRBV9 with TRBJ1-6; tentative D call: TRBD1 (5 bases). The germline CDR1 and CDR2 sequences are SGDLS and YYNGEE. This CDR3 has 14 residues. V lost 2 bases to trimming and J lost 6 bases, with 9 bases between them. The CDR3 sequence is CASSVGGGNSPLHF. In DNA, the CDR3 is TGTGCCAGCAGCGTGGGGGGGGGTAATTCACCCCTCCACTTT.

This chain connects TRBV28 to TRBJ2-1; D possibly uses TRBD1 or TRBD2 (6 bases each). This CDR3 is built from 13 residues. Trimming took off 3 bases at V and 8 bases at J, with 11 bases between the two ends. The germline V gene has CDR1 MDHEN and CDR2 SYDVKM. CDR3 residues: CASSFRRGDEQFF. The CDR3, as DNA: TGTGCCAGCAGTTTCCGGAGGGGGGATGAGCAGTTCTTC.

This chain joins TRBV20-1 and TRBJ2-7; unclear D gene. Germline lookup yields CDR1 DFQATT and CDR2 SNEGSKA (reference sequence). V was trimmed by 3 bases and J by 7 bases, leaving 7 bases between them. This CDR3 comprises 10 residues. CDR3 bases: TGCAGTGCTAGTCAAATAGAGCAGTACTTC. This translates into CSASQIEQYF.

The table lists this clone with a count of one. CDR3 amino acids: CASSQEFLLAPPSGELFF. DNA for the CDR3: TGTGCCAGCAGCCAAGAATTCCTTCTTGCCCCCCCCTCTGGGGAGCTGTTTTTT. V gene TRBV4-2 combines with J gene TRBJ2-2; no definite D call. Looked up from germline, CDR1 is LGHNA and CDR2 is YNFKEQ. Trimming left V 0 bases short and J 8 bases short, with 22 bases between. This CDR3 has 18 amino acids.